The present TCR beta chain was sequenced within a study of beta chain features in type 1 diabetes. Study-level results: Equally in patients and controls, PCR might preferentially amplify shorter templates. Type 1 diabetes patients showed a moderate but significant shortening of TCRB CDR3s in all four CD4+ subsets.

TCRB transcripts that were expressed got sequenced, as all of the isolated RNA had been reverse transcribed. Assay: immunoSEQ multiplex PCR; the TCRdb copy retains only in-frame clones and omits some. The data contain about 280,000 clones, about 15% of them singletons. This clone was found a few times. Its antigen is currently unknown. CDR3 length equals 11 residues. V shed 8 bases and J shed 6 bases, with 11 bases lying between them. The germline CDR1 and CDR2 sequences are SNHLY and FYNNEI. The rearrangement uses TRBV2 and TRBJ2-7; possible D gene TRBD1, 6 bases. This TCR came from a young man with type 1 diabetes. Material: naive CD4+ T cells from blood. The CDR3 DNA is TGTGCCAGCCGGACAGCGTTCGAGCAGTACTTC. It codes for CASRTAFEQYF.